These 4 T cell receptor beta chains came from one sample sequenced in a study of shared clonotypes between healthy human individuals. This table comes from immunoSEQ multiplex PCR, and its TCRdb copy is limited to in-frame clones, with some not included. The table shows 85,000 to 100,000 clones, with roughly three quarters occurring only once. The sequenced sample was memory CD8+ T cells sorted from blood. Regarding subset: CD45RO+ cells pooled with CCR7-negative TemRA cells. These receptors originate from a man aged 25-40 years in good health.

This rearrangement joins TRBV7-6 to TRBJ1-1, with 10 bases aligning to TRBD1. This CDR3 comprises 20 residues. Germline V gene lookup returns CDR1 SGHVS and CDR2 FNYEAQ. With 5 bases clipped from V and 2 bases from J, the junction kept 20 bases outside the gene matches. CDR3 region: CASSHYGDRGPHKPNTEAFF. CDR3 bases: TGTGCCAGCAGCCATTATGGGGACAGGGGTCCCCACAAACCAAACACTGAAGCTTTCTTT. The full variable domain, its missing parts supplied by reference TRBV7-6 and TRBJ1-1, is GAGVSQSPRYKVTKRGQDVALRCDPISGHVSLYWYRQALGQGPEFLTYFNYEAQQDKSGLPNDRFSAERPEGSISTLTIQRTEQRDSAMYRCASSHYGDRGPHKPNTEAFFGQGTRLTVV.

The CDR3 here is CASRPRSSGANVLTF. The DNA for the CDR3 is TGTGCCAGCAGGCCGCGGAGCTCTGGGGCCAACGTCCTGACTTTC. The V and J genes are TRBV2 and TRBJ2-6; D call uncertain. The CDR3 length is 15 residues. Germline CDR1 reads SNHLY; CDR2 reads FYNNEI. V was cut by 6 bases and J by 0 bases, with 9 bases left in between.

CDR3 sequence (DNA): TGTGCCAGCAGCTTACAGGACTCCCTAGCCATGGGGCAGTTCTTC. Translating gives CASSLQDSLAMGQFF. The chain joins TRBV5-4 to TRBJ2-1; D is possibly TRBD1 or TRBD2 (5 bases each). This CDR3 region has 15 residues. Germline V CDR1 and CDR2: SGHNT, YYREEE (reference sequence). Trimming shortened V by 2 bases and J by 12 bases, and 21 bases separated the two germline ends.

The rearrangement joins TRBV29-1 to TRBJ1-2; D is uncertain. CDR3 length: 13 amino acids. Germline V gives CDR1 SQVTM, CDR2 ANQGSEA. With 4 bases removed from V and 3 bases from J, the gap between germline ends came to 12 bases. The CDR3 sequence is CSVGSVSYYGYTF. CDR3 coding DNA: TGCAGCGTTGGCTCAGTTTCCTACTATGGCTACACCTTC.